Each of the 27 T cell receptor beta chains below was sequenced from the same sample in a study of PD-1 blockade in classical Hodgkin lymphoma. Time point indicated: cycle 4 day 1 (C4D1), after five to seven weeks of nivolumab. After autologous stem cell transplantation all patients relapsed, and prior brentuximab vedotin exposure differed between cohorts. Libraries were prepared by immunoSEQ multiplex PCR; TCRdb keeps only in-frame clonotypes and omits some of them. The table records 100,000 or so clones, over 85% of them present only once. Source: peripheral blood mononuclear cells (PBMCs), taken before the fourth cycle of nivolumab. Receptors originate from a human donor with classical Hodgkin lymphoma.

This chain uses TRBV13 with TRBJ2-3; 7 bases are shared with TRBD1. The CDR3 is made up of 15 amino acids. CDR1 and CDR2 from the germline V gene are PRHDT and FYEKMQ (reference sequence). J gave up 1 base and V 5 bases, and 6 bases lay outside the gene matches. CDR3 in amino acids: CASSITGEGTDTQYF. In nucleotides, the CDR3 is TGTGCCAGCAGCATCACAGGGGAAGGCACAGATACGCAGTATTTT.

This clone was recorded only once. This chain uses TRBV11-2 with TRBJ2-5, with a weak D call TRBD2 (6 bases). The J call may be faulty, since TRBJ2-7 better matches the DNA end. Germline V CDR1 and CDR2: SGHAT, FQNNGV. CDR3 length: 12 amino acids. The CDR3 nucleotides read TGTGCCAGCAGCTTAAGCGGGTACGAGCAGTACTTC. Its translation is CASSLSGYEQYF.

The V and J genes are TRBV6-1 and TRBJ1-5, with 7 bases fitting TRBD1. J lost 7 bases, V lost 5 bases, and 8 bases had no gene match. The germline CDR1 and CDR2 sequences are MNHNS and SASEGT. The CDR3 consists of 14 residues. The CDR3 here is CASSTQGVGQPQHF. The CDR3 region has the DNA TGTGCCAGCAGTACCCAGGGGGTTGGCCAGCCCCAGCATTTT.

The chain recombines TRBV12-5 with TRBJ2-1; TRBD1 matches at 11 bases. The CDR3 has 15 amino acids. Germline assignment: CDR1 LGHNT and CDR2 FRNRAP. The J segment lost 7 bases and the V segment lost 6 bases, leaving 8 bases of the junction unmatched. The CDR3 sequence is CASGPGQGEGNEQFF. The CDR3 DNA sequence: TGTGCTAGTGGCCCGGGACAGGGGGAAGGGAATGAGCAGTTCTTC.

The CDR3 nucleotides read TGTGCCAGCAGCCTGCACGAAAGGGGGGGCCCTACCGGCTCTGGAAACACCATATATTTT. Amino acids: CASSLHERGGPTGSGNTIYF. V is TRBV7-7 and J is TRBJ1-3; a possible D gene is TRBD1 (6 bases). Trimming took off 5 bases at V and 0 bases at J, with 26 bases between the two ends. In germline, CDR1 is SSHAT, CDR2 FNYEAQ (reference sequence). CDR3 length equals 20 residues.

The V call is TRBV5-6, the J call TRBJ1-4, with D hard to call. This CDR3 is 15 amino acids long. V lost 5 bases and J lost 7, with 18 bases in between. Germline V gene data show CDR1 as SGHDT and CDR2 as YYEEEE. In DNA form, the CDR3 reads TGTGCCAGCAGTCTTCGCTCGGGGATAAGTGAAAAACTGTTTTTT. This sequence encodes CASSLRSGISEKLFF.

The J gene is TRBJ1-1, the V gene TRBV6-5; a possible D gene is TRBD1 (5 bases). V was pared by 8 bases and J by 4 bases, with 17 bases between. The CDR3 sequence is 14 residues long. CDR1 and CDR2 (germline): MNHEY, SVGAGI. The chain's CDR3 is CASAPGGGSTEAFF. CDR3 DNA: TGTGCCAGCGCCCCGGGGGGAGGTAGCACTGAAGCTTTCTTT.

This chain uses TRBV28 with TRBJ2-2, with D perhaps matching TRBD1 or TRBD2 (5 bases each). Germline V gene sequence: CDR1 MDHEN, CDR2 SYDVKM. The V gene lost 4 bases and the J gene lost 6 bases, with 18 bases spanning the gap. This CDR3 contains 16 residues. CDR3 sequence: CASSSYSEGSAGELFF. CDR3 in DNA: TGTGCCAGCAGTTCCTACAGCGAGGGGTCCGCCGGGGAGCTGTTTTTT.

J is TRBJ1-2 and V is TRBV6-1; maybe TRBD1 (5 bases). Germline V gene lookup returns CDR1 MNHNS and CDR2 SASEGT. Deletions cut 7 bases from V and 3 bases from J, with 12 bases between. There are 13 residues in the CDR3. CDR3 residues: CASNTRDYYGYTF. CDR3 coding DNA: TGTGCCAGCAACACCCGGGACTACTATGGCTACACCTTC.

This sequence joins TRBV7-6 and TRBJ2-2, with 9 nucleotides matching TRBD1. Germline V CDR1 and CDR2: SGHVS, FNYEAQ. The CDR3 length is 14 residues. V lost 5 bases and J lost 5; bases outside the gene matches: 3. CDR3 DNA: TGTGCCAGCAGCACGGGGACAGGGACCGGGGAGCTGTTTTTT. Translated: CASSTGTGTGELFF.

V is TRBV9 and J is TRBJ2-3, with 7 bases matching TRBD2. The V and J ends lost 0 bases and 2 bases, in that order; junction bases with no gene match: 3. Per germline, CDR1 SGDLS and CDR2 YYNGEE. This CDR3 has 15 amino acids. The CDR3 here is CASSVASGATDTQYF. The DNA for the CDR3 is TGTGCCAGCAGCGTAGCTAGCGGAGCCACAGATACGCAGTATTTT.

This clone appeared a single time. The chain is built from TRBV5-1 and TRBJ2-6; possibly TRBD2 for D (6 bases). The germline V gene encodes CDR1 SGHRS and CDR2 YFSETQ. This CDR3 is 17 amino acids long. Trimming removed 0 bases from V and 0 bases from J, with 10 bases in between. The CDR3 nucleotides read TGCGCCAGCAGCTTGGCTGGGGGGAACTCTGGGGCCAACGTCCTGACTTTC. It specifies CASSLAGGNSGANVLTF.

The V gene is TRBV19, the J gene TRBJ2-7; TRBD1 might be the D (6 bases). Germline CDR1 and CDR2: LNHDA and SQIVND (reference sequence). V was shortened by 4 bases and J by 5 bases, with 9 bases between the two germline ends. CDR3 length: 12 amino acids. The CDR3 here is CASSTQGDEQYF. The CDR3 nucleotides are TGTGCCAGTAGTACACAGGGAGACGAGCAGTACTTC.

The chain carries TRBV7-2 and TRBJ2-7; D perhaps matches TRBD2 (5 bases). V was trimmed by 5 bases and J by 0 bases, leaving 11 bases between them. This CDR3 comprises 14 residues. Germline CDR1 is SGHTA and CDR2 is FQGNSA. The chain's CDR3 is CASSPPGSSYEQYF. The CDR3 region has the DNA TGTGCCAGCAGCCCGCCGGGGAGCTCCTACGAGCAGTACTTC. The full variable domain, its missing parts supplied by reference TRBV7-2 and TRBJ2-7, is GAGVSQSPSNKVTEKGKDVELRCDPISGHTALYWYRQSLGQGLEFLIYFQGNSAPDKSGLPSDRFSAERTGGSVSTLTIQRTQQEDSAVYLCASSPPGSSYEQYFGPGTRLTVT.

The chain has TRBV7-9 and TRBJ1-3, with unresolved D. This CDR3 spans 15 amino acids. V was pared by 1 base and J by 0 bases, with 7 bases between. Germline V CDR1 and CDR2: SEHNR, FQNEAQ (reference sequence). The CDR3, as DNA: TGTGCCAGCAGCTTAGACAGTTACTCTGGAAACACCATATATTTT. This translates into CASSLDSYSGNTIYF. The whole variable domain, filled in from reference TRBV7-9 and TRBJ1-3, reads DTGVSQNPRHKITKRGQNVTFRCDPISEHNRLYWYRQTLGQGPEFLTYFQNEAQLEKSRLLSDRFSAERPKGSFSTLEIQRTEQGDSAMYLCASSLDSYSGNTIYFGEGSWLTVV.

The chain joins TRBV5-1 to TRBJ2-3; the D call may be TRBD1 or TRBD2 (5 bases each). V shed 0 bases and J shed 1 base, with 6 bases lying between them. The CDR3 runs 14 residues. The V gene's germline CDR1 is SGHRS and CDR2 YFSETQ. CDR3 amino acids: CASSLGDRTDTQYF. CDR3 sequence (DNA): TGCGCCAGCAGCTTGGGGGACCGCACAGATACGCAGTATTTT.

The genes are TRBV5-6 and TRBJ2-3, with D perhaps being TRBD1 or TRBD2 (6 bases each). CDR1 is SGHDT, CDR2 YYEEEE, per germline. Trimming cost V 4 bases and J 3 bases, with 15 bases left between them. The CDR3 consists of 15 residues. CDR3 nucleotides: TGTGCCAGCAGCCAGGACGGGGGCCGTACAGATACGCAGTATTTT. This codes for CASSQDGGRTDTQYF.

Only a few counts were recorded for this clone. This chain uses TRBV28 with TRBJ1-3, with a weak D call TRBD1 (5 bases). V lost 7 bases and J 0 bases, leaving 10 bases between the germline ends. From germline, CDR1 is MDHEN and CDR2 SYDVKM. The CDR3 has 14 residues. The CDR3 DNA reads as TGTGCCAGCACCACAGGCAGCTCTGGAAACACCATATATTTT. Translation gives CASTTGSSGNTIYF.

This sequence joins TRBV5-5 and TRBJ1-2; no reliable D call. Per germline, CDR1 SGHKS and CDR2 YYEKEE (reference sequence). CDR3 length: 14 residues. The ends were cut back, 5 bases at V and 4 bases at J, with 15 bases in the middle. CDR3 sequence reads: CASRHPLVSYGYTF. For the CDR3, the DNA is TGTGCCAGCAGGCACCCACTTGTCTCCTATGGCTACACCTTC.

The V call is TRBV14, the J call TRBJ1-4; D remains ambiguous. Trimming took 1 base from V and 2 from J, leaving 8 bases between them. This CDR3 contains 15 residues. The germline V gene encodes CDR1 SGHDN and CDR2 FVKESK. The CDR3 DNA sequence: TGTGCCAGCAGCCAAGGGGCCAGCACTAATGAAAAACTGTTTTTT. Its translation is CASSQGASTNEKLFF.

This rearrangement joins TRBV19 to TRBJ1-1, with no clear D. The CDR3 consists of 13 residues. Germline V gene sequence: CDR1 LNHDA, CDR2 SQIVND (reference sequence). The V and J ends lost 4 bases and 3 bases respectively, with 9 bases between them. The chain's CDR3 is CASSKGGDTEAFF. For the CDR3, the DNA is TGTGCCAGTAGTAAAGGCGGGGACACTGAAGCTTTCTTT.

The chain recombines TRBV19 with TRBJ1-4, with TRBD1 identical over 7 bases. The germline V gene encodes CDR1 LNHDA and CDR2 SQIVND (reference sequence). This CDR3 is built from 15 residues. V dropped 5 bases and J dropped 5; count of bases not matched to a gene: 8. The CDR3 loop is CASSPGQVGNEKLFF. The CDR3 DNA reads TGTGCCAGTAGTCCCGGACAGGTCGGGAATGAAAAACTGTTTTTT.

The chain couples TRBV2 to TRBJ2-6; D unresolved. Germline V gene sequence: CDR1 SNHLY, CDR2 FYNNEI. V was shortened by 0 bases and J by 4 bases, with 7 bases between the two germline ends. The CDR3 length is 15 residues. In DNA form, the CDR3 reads TGTGCCAGCAGTGAAGCGGTAGGGGGGGCCAACGTCCTGACTTTC. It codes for CASSEAVGGANVLTF.

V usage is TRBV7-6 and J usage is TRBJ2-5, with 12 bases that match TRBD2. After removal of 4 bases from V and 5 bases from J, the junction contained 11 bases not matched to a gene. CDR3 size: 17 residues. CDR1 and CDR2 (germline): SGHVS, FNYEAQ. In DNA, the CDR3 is TGTGCCAGCAGCTCTAGAGGGAGACTAGCGGGAGTCGAGACCCAGTACTTC. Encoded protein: CASSSRGRLAGVETQYF.

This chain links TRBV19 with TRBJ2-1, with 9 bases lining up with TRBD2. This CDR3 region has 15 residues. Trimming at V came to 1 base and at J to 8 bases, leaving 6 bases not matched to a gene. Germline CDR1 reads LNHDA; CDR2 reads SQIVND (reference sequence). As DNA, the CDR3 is TGTGCCAGTAGTATAGGGATCCTAGCGGGGTATGAGCAGTTCTTC. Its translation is CASSIGILAGYEQFF.

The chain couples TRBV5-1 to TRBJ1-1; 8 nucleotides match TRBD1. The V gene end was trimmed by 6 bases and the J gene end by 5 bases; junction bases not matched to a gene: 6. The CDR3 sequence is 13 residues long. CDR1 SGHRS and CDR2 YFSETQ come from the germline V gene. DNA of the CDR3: TGCGCCAGCACCATGGACAGGGAGACTGAAGCTTTCTTT. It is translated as CASTMDRETEAFF.

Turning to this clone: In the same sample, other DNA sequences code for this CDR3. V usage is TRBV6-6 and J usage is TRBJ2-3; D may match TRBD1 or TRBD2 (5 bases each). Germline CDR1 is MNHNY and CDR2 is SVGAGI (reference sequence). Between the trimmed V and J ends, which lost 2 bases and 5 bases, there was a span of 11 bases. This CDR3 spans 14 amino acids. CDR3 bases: TGTGCCAGCAGTTACGATCGTGGGGGAGATACGCAGTATTTT. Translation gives CASSYDRGGDTQYF.